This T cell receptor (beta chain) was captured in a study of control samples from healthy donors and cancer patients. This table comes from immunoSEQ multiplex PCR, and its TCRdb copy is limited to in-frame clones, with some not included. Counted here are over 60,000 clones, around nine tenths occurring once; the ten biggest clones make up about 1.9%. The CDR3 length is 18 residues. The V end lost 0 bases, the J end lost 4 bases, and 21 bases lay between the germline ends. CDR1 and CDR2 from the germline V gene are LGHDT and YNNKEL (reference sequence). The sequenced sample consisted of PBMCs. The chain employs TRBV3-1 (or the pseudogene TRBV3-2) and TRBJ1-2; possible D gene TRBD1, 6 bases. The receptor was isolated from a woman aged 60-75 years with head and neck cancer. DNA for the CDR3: TGTGCCAGCAGCCAAGAGGGCTGGGGCCAGGGGCCCGTCTATGGCTACACCTTC. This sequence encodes CASSQEGWGQGPVYGYTF.